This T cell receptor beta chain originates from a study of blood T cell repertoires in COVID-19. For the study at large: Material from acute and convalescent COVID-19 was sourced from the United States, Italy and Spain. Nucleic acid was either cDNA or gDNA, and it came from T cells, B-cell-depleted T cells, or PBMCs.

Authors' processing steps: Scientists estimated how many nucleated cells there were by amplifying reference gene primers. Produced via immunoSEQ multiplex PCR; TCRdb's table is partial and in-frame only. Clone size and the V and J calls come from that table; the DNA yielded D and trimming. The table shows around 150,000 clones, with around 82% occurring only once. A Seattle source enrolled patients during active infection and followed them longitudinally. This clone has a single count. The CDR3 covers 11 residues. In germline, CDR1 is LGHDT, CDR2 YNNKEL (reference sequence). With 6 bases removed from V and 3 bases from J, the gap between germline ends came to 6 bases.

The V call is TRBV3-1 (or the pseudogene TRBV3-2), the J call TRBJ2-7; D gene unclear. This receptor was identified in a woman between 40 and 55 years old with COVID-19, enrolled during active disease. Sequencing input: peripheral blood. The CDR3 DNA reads TGTGCCAGCAGTCAGATCTACGAGCAGTACTTC. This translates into CASSQIYEQYF.